This T cell receptor (beta chain) was captured by sequencing in a study of primary melanoma T cells and metastatic recurrence. Turning to the study itself: These T2 to T4 primary melanomas had thickness greater than 1 mm.

Study results and limitations: Adding T-cell fraction to thickness reportedly best improved survival prediction. T-cell fraction over 20% seemed protective regardless of ulceration or nodes.

The assay was immunoSEQ multiplex PCR, and TCRdb's table has in-frame clones only and misses some. Altogether over 750 clones are present, roughly 84% being singletons, with the ten largest covering approximately 8.2%. About this clone: Its antigen is unidentified.

The receptor comes from a human donor with melanoma. Sequencing input: melanoma tumor tissue.

The CDR3 DNA reads as TGTGCCAGCTCACCCGGACAGGGGACTGAAGCTTTCTTT. Its translation: CASSPGQGTEAFF. This sequence joins TRBV18 and TRBJ1-1; 9 bases match TRBD1. The trim removed 3 bases at V and 5 bases at J, leaving 1 base unmatched. The CDR3 has 13 amino acids. Germline CDR1 reads KGHSH; CDR2 reads LQKENI.